This record looks at one T cell receptor beta chain sequence and its context. Produced via immunoSEQ multiplex PCR; TCRdb's table is partial and in-frame only. This sample carries approximately 100,000 clones, over 95% of them seen once, and the ten largest clones take 0.2% to 0.25%. These data are taken from a study of technical replicates of blood from several donors. The V end was cut by 5 bases, the J end by 5 bases, with 6 bases between. The CDR3 spans 12 residues. Per the germline V gene, CDR1 is MNHEY and CDR2 is SMNVEV (reference sequence). V gene TRBV27 combines with J gene TRBJ2-2; possible D gene TRBD2, 6 bases. Sequenced material: T cells isolated from PBMCs. The sequence came from a human donor in good health. The chain's CDR3 is CASSAGTGELFF. The CDR3 nucleotides read TGTGCCAGCAGTGCGGGGACCGGGGAGCTGTTTTTT.